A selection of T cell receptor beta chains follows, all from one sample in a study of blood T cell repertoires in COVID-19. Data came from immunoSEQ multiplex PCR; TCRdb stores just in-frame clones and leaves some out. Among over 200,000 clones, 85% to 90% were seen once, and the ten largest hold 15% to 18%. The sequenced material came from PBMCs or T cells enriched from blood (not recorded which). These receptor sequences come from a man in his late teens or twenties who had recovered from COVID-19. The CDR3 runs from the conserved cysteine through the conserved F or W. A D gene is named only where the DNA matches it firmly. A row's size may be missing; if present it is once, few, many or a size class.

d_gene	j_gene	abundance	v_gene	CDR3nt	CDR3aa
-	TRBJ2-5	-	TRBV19	TGTGCCAGTAGTATAAGGGGGGGTGCAGCCAGCCCGGAGACCCAGTACTTC	CASSIRGGAASPETQYF
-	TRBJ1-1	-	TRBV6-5	TGTGCCAGCAGTTTACAGGGATCTGAAGCTTTCTTT	CASSLQGSEAFF
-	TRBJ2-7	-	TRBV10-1	TGCGCCAGCAGTGAGGGCGGCGCCTACGAGCAGTACTTC	CASSEGGAYEQYF
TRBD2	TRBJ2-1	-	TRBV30	TGTGCCTTTTCGGGACTAAGGGAGATCAATGAGCAGTTCTTC	CAFSGLREINEQFF
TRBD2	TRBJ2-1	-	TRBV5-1	TGCGCCAGCAGCTCCTCCACGGCGGGAGTCACTGAGCAGTTCTTC	CASSSSTAGVTEQFF
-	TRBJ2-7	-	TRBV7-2	TGTGCCAGCAGCTTAGGGGGGACATTAGCCTACGAGCAGTACTTC	CASSLGGTLAYEQYF
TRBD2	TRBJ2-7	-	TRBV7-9	TGTGCCAGCTCTCTAAGGATTGGGGCGGGAGGGCCCTACGAGCAGTACTTC	CASSLRIGAGGPYEQYF
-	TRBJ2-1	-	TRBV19	TGTGCCAGTAGTATGGAGGGGAATGAGCAGTTCTTC	CASSMEGNEQFF
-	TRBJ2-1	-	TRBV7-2	TGTGCCATACTTGGGGCCGGGTACAATGAGCAGTTCTTC	CAILGAGYNEQFF
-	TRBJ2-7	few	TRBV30	TGTGCCTGGAGTTTCCACTCCTACGAGCAGTACTTC	CAWSFHSYEQYF
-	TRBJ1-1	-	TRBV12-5	TGTGCTAGTGGTTTTGACACGGGGACTGAAGCTTTCTTT	CASGFDTGTEAFF
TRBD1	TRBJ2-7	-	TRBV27	TGTGCCAGCAGTACACCGGGACAGGGTGACTACGAGCAGTACTTC	CASSTPGQGDYEQYF